Listed below are T cell receptor beta chains from one sample, sequenced in a study. TCRdb called the 5' RACE reads again in MiXCR, with one record for every CDR3 protein. Of 52,000 or so distinct CDR3 sequences in the sample, around 20% were seen once. Sequenced material: tumor-infiltrating Tregs sorted from the breast tumor. The receptor set was obtained from a female donor with breast cancer. Both conserved end residues are part of each CDR3. Fields, in order: D gene, J gene, clone size, V gene, CDR3 DNA, CDR3 protein. The D gene is left open where the match is weak. Size is stated for part of the rows, as once, few or many counts, or as a class when the clone is expanded.

D: NA
J: TRBJ2-5
size: NA
V: TRBV29-1
DNA: TGCAGCGTTGAAGTGAGGGCGGCCCAAGAGACCCAGTACTTC
CDR3: CSVEVRAAQETQYF

D: TRBD2
J: TRBJ2-5
size: NA
V: TRBV7-2
DNA: TGTGCCAGCAGCTTAAAAAGCGGGAGGCAGACCCAGTACTTC
CDR3: CASSLKSGRQTQYF

D: TRBD1
J: TRBJ1-5
size: few
V: TRBV12-3/TRBV12-4
DNA: TGTGCCAGCAGTCGCCGGGGACAGGGGGTCAGGCAGCCCCAGCATTTT
CDR3: CASSRRGQGVRQPQHF

D: TRBD1
J: TRBJ2-5
size: few
V: TRBV9
DNA: TGTGCCAGCAGCGTCGCGCTACAGGGGGCGGAGGAGACCCAGTACTTC
CDR3: CASSVALQGAEETQYF

D: NA
J: TRBJ2-1
size: few
V: TRBV28
DNA: TGTGCCAGCAGTTTGGGGGGGGCTAGCGTGTTCTTC
CDR3: CASSLGGASVFF

D: NA
J: TRBJ2-4
size: few
V: TRBV24-1
DNA: TGTGCCACCAGTGATGCCGGGTCCCCTCGGGACATTCAGTACTTC
CDR3: CATSDAGSPRDIQYF

D: NA
J: TRBJ1-5
size: NA
V: TRBV6-1
DNA: TGTGCCAGTGGGGACAACTCGAATCAGCCCCAGCATTTT
CDR3: CASGDNSNQPQHF

D: NA
J: TRBJ2-5
size: few
V: TRBV7-6
DNA: TGTGCCAGCAGTCGAGGGCAAGAGACCCAGTACTTC
CDR3: CASSRGQETQYF

D: NA
J: TRBJ2-4
size: NA
V: TRBV6-2/TRBV6-3
DNA: TGTGCCAGCAGTTCGACTATCGGCATTCAGTACTTC
CDR3: CASSSTIGIQYF

D: NA
J: TRBJ2-6
size: NA
V: TRBV7-9
DNA: TGTGCCAGCAGCTTTTCACAGACAGGGGCCAACGTCCTGACTTTC
CDR3: CASSFSQTGANVLTF

D: NA
J: TRBJ2-3
size: NA
V: TRBV7-2
DNA: TGTGCCTGCAGCCGTACCCCGAGCGGTTCCAGCACAGATACGCAGTATTTT
CDR3: CACSRTPSGSSTDTQYF

D: NA
J: TRBJ1-5
size: few
V: TRBV15
DNA: TGTGCCACCAGCAGAGAAGGGACCGGAGGCGTTCAGCCCCAGCATTTT
CDR3: CATSREGTGGVQPQHF

D: TRBD2
J: TRBJ2-7
size: NA
V: TRBV5-4
DNA: TGTGCCAGCAGCTTGGAGCGGGGGGGCCCCTACGAGCAGTACTTC
CDR3: CASSLERGGPYEQYF

D: NA
J: TRBJ1-5
size: many
V: TRBV20-1
DNA: TGCAGTGCTAGAGGTCGGACAGTATCTCAGCCCCAGCATTTT
CDR3: CSARGRTVSQPQHF

D: NA
J: TRBJ2-1
size: few
V: TRBV4-2
DNA: TGTGCCAGCAGCCAAGACGGAGTGGGGTACAATGAGCAGTTCTTC
CDR3: CASSQDGVGYNEQFF

D: TRBD2
J: TRBJ2-2
size: once
V: TRBV28
DNA: TGTGCCAGCACCGTGGGGCTAGCGGCCACCGGGGAGCTGTTTTTT
CDR3: CASTVGLAATGELFF

D: NA
J: TRBJ1-1
size: few
V: TRBV5-1
DNA: TGCGCCAGCTCCTCGAACAGTGCGAGCACTGAAGCTTTCTTT
CDR3: CASSSNSASTEAFF

D: NA
J: TRBJ2-3
size: NA
V: TRBV4-2
DNA: TGTGCCAGCAGATCGAAACTAAGTTCAAATACGCAGTATTTT
CDR3: CASRSKLSSNTQYF

D: TRBD2
J: TRBJ2-2
size: NA
V: TRBV6-1
DNA: TGTGCCAGCAGCCGAGGGACTAGCGGGGAAACCGGGGGGCTGTTTTTT
CDR3: CASSRGTSGETGGLFF

D: NA
J: TRBJ1-2
size: NA
V: TRBV7-9
DNA: TGTGCCAGCAGCCATTCTCTGAGGGAGTATGGCTACACCTTC
CDR3: CASSHSLREYGYTF

D: NA
J: TRBJ1-2
size: NA
V: TRBV4-2
DNA: TGTGCCAGCAGCCAAGATAAAGGGCTCACCTATGGCTTCACCTTC
CDR3: CASSQDKGLTYGFTF

D: NA
J: TRBJ1-1
size: few
V: TRBV18
DNA: TGTGCCAGCTCACCGCGGGGGACGCGGGAAGCTTTCTTT
CDR3: CASSPRGTREAFF

D: NA
J: TRBJ2-7
size: NA
V: TRBV20-1
DNA: TGCAGTGCTGGTAGGGACAACTACGAGCAGTACTTC
CDR3: CSAGRDNYEQYF

D: TRBD1
J: TRBJ1-2
size: few
V: TRBV12-3/TRBV12-4
DNA: TGTGCCAGCAGTTTAGTGGGACAGGGGAACTATGGCTACACCTTC
CDR3: CASSLVGQGNYGYTF

D: TRBD2
J: TRBJ2-1
size: few
V: TRBV2
DNA: TGTGCCAGCAGATACACCTCTAGCGGGAGGGGTGATTGGGGACACAATGAGCAGTTCTTC
CDR3: CASRYTSSGRGDWGHNEQFF

D: NA
J: TRBJ2-3
size: many
V: TRBV7-2
DNA: TGTGCCAGCAGCTTATTCACAGATACGCAGTATTTT
CDR3: CASSLFTDTQYF

D: NA
J: TRBJ2-7
size: few
V: TRBV6-1
DNA: TGTGCCAGCACTTTGACCCTAGGGGGGGAGCAGTACTTC
CDR3: CASTLTLGGEQYF

D: TRBD1
J: TRBJ1-3
size: NA
V: TRBV5-1
DNA: TGCGCCAGCAGCTTGGGACAGGGAGGCGGAAACACCATATATTTT
CDR3: CASSLGQGGGNTIYF

D: TRBD1
J: TRBJ1-1
size: few
V: TRBV14
DNA: TGTGCCAGCAGCCTTCACAGGGGTACTGAAGCTTTCTTT
CDR3: CASSLHRGTEAFF

D: NA
J: TRBJ2-7
size: NA
V: TRBV7-8
DNA: TGTGCCAACAGCTTACAAGGGCGCGCATACGAGCAGTACTTC
CDR3: CANSLQGRAYEQYF

D: TRBD1
J: TRBJ2-4
size: NA
V: TRBV5-1
DNA: TGCGCCAGCAGCCCCGCGTCCGGGACAGGGTACGAAAACATTCAGTACTTC
CDR3: CASSPASGTGYENIQYF

D: NA
J: TRBJ2-5
size: many
V: TRBV6-6
DNA: TGTGCCAGCAGTTATGGAGGGCGGGGAGAGACCCAGTACTTC
CDR3: CASSYGGRGETQYF

D: TRBD2
J: TRBJ2-7
size: NA
V: TRBV7-2
DNA: TGTGCCAGCAGCTTAGGTCGCATTCTAGCGGGTACCTACGAGCAGTACTTC
CDR3: CASSLGRILAGTYEQYF

D: NA
J: TRBJ1-1
size: NA
V: TRBV5-1
DNA: TGCGCCAGCACCCCGGGAGGGGGCACTGAAGCTTTCTTT
CDR3: CASTPGGGTEAFF

D: NA
J: TRBJ2-5
size: NA
V: TRBV4-1
DNA: TGCGCCAGCAGCCGGGTGGGGGAGACCCAGTACTTC
CDR3: CASSRVGETQYF

D: TRBD1
J: TRBJ2-1
size: few
V: TRBV18
DNA: TGTGCCAGCTCACCCAGGGGGTACAATGAGCAGTTCTTC
CDR3: CASSPRGYNEQFF

D: NA
J: TRBJ1-1
size: many
V: TRBV6-5
DNA: TGTGCCAGCACTGCAGTTTGGGATTCTAAAGCTTTCTTT
CDR3: CASTAVWDSKAFF

D: TRBD1
J: TRBJ1-5
size: few
V: TRBV9
DNA: TGTGCCAGCAGCGTAGGGATAGGGGGCGCGGAGCAGCCCCAGCATTTT
CDR3: CASSVGIGGAEQPQHF

D: NA
J: TRBJ1-1
size: NA
V: TRBV28
DNA: TGTGCCAGCAGTTTAGGGGCGGACGCTTTCTTT
CDR3: CASSLGADAFF

D: NA
J: TRBJ2-5
size: few
V: TRBV5-6
DNA: TGTGCCAGCAGCTTGAGGGAGACCCAGTACTTC
CDR3: CASSLRETQYF

D: NA
J: TRBJ2-6
size: NA
V: TRBV11-2
DNA: TGTGCCAGCAGCCATGGACAGTTTTACTCTGGGGCCAACGTCCTGACTTTC
CDR3: CASSHGQFYSGANVLTF

D: NA
J: TRBJ1-3
size: NA
V: TRBV6-2/TRBV6-3
DNA: TGTGCCACCAGACAGGACAGCTCTGGAAACACCATATATTTT
CDR3: CATRQDSSGNTIYF

D: TRBD1
J: TRBJ1-2
size: few
V: TRBV6-1
DNA: TGTGCCAGCAGTGAACTAGGACAGGTCTTATATGGCTACACCTTC
CDR3: CASSELGQVLYGYTF

D: NA
J: TRBJ2-5
size: NA
V: TRBV29-1
DNA: TGCAGCGTTGCCGTAACGGAGACCCAGTACTTC
CDR3: CSVAVTETQYF

D: NA
J: TRBJ1-2
size: NA
V: TRBV6-6
DNA: TGTGCCAGCAGTTACTTGAACGGGGGCGACTATGGCTACACCTTC
CDR3: CASSYLNGGDYGYTF

D: TRBD2
J: TRBJ2-3
size: many
V: TRBV5-1
DNA: TGCGCCAGCAGCTTGGTAGGACTAGCGGGAGCCGATACGCAGTATTTT
CDR3: CASSLVGLAGADTQYF

D: TRBD1
J: TRBJ2-5
size: few
V: TRBV5-1
DNA: TGCGCCAGCAGCCTGGGACAGGGGGCGCGGGAGACCCAGTACTTC
CDR3: CASSLGQGARETQYF

D: NA
J: TRBJ2-2
size: NA
V: TRBV7-8
DNA: TGTGCCAGCAGCTTAGGTCGGGCCCTGAACACCGGGGAGCTGTTTTTT
CDR3: CASSLGRALNTGELFF